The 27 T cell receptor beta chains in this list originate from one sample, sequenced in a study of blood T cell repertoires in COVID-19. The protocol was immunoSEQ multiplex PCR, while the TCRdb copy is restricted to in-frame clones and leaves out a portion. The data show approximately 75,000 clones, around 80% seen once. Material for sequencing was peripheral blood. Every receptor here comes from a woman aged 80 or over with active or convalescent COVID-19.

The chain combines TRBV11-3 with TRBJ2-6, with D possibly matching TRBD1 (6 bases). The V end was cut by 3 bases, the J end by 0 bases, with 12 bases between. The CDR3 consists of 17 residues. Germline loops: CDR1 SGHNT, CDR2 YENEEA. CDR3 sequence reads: CASSFGTSVSGANVLTF. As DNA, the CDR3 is TGTGCCAGCAGCTTTGGGACAAGCGTCTCTGGGGCCAACGTCCTGACTTTC. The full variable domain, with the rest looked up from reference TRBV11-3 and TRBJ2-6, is EAGVVQSPRYKIIEKKQPVAFWCNPISGHNTLYWYLQNLGQGPELLIRYENEEAVDDSQLPKDRFSAERLKGVDSTLKIQPAELGDSAVYLCASSFGTSVSGANVLTFGAGSRLTVL.

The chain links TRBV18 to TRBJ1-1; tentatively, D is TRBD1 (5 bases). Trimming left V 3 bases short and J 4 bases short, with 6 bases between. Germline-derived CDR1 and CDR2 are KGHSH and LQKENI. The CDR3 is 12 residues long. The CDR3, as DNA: TGTGCCAGCTCACCGCAGGGCACTGAAGCTTTCTTT. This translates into CASSPQGTEAFF.

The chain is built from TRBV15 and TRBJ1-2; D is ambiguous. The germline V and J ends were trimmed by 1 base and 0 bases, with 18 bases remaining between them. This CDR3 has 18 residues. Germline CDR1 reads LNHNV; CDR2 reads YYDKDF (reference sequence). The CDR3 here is CATSRGRHSILANYGYTF. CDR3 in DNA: TGTGCCACCAGCAGAGGTCGTCACAGCATACTAGCTAACTATGGCTACACCTTC.

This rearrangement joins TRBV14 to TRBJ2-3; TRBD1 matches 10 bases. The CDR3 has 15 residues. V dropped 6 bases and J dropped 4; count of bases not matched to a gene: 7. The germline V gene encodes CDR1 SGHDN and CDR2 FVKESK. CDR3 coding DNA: TGTGCCAGCAGACCCGGACAGGGGGTTTCAGATACGCAGTATTTT. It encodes CASRPGQGVSDTQYF. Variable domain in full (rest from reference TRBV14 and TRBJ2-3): EAGVTQFPSHSVIEKGQTVTLRCDPISGHDNLYWYRRVMGKEIKFLLHFVKESKQDESGMPNNRFLAERTGGTYSTLKVQPAELEDSGVYFCASRPGQGVSDTQYFGPGTRLTVL.

DNA for the CDR3: TGTGCCAGCAGTCCCGGGACACATCGCTCTGGGGCCAACGTCCTGACTTTC. Encoded protein: CASSPGTHRSGANVLTF. This chain connects TRBV2 to TRBJ2-6; D is perhaps TRBD1 (6 bases). The CDR3 sequence is 17 residues long. CDR1 and CDR2 from the germline V gene are SNHLY and FYNNEI. Trimming pared 5 bases from V and 0 bases from J, leaving 14 bases between.

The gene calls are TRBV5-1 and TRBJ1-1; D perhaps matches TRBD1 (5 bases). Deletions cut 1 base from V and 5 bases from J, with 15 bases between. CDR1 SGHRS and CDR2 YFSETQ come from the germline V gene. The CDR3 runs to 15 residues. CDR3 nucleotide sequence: TGCGCCAGCAGCTTGTCCGGCGGTGGGGGGACTGAAGCTTTCTTT. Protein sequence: CASSLSGGGGTEAFF.

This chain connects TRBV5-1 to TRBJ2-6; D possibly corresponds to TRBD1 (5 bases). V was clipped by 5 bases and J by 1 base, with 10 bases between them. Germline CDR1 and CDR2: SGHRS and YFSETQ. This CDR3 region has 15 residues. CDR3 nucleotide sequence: TGCGCCAGCAGTACACAGGTGTCTGGGGCCAACGTCCTGACTTTC. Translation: CASSTQVSGANVLTF.

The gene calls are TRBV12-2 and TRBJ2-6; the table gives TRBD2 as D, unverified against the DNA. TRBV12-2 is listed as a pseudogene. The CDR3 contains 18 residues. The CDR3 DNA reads TGTGCAAGTCGCGCCCCTACGACTCCACACAAAGTCGGCAACGTCCTGACTTTC. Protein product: CASRAPTTPHKVGNVLTF.

Here the CDR3 reads CASSQWYRDNEQFF. In DNA form, the CDR3 reads TGCGCCAGCAGCCAATGGTACAGGGACAATGAGCAGTTCTTC. The chain combines TRBV4-1 with TRBJ2-1; D might be TRBD1 (6 bases). CDR1 is MGHRA, CDR2 YSYEKL, per germline. Trimming shortened V by 2 bases and J by 5 bases, and 10 bases separated the two germline ends. The CDR3 runs to 14 residues.

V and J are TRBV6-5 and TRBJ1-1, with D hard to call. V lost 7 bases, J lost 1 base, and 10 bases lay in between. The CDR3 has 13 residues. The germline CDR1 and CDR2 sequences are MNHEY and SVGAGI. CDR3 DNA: TGTGCCAGCATCTCTCCAGGGAACACTGAAGCTTTCTTT. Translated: CASISPGNTEAFF.

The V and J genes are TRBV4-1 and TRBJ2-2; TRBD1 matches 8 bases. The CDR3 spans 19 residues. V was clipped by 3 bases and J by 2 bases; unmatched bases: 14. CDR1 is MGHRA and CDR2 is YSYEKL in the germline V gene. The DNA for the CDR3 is TGCGCCAGCAGCCACCTACCCGGACAGGGTGGGAGAAACACCGGGGAGCTGTTTTTT. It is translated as CASSHLPGQGGRNTGELFF.

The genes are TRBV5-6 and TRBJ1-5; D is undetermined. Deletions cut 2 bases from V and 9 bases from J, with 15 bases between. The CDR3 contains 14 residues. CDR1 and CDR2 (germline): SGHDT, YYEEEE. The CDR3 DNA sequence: TGTGCCAGCAGCTTCGCAGGCGTCGGTTCGCCCCAGCATTTT. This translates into CASSFAGVGSPQHF. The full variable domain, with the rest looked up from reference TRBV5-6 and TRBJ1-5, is DAGVTQSPTHLIKTRGQQVTLRCSPKSGHDTVSWYQQALGQGPQFIFQYYEEEERQRGNFPDRFSGHQFPNYSSELNVNALLLGDSALYLCASSFAGVGSPQHFGDGTRLSIL.

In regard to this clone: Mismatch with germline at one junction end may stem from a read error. CDR3 in DNA: TGTGCCAGCAGTGGGCAGAGGGGGACAGGGGCTTTT. It specifies CASSGQRGTGAF. The chain recombines TRBV28 with TRBJ1-3, with TRBD1 matching 10 bases. Germline assignment: CDR1 MDHEN and CDR2 SYDVKM. This CDR3 contains 12 residues.

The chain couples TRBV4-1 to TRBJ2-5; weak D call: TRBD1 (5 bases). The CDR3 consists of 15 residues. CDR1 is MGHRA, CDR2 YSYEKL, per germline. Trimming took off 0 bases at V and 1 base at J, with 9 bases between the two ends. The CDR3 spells CASSQESGIQETQYF. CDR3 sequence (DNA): TGCGCCAGCAGCCAAGAGTCAGGGATCCAAGAGACCCAGTACTTC.

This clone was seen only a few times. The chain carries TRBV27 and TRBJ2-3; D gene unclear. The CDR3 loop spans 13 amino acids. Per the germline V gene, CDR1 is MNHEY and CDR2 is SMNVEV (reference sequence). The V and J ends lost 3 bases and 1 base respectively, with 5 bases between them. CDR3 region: CASSFSGTDTQYF. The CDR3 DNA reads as TGTGCCAGCAGTTTCTCCGGCACAGATACGCAGTATTTT.

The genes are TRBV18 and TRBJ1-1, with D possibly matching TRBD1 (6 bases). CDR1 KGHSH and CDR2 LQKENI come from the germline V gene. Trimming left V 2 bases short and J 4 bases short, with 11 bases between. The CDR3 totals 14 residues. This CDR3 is CASSPNRESTEAFF. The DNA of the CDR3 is TGTGCCAGCTCACCAAACAGGGAAAGCACTGAAGCTTTCTTT.

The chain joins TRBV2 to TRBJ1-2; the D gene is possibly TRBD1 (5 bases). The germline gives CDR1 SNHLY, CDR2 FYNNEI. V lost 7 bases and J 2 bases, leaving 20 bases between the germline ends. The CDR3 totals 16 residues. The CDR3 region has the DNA TGTGCCAGCACCATGTTCCTGCAGACAGCCAACTATGGCTACACCTTC. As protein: CASTMFLQTANYGYTF.

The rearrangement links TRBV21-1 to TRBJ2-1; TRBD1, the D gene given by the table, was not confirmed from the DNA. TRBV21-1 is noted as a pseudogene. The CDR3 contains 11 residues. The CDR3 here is CASRVGTGPFF. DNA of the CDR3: TGTGCCAGCAGGGTCGGCACAGGGCCGTTCTTC.

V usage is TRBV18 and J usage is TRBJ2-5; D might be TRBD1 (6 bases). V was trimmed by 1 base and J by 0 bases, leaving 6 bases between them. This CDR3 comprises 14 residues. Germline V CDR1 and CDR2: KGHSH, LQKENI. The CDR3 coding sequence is TGTGCCAGCTCACCACAGGGGGACCAAGAGACCCAGTACTTC. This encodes CASSPQGDQETQYF. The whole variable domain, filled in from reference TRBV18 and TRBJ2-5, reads NAGVMQNPRHLVRRRGQEARLRCSPMKGHSHVYWYRQLPEEGLKFMVYLQKENIIDESGMPKERFSAEFPKEGPSILRIQQVVRGDSAAYFCASSPQGDQETQYFGPGTRLLVL.

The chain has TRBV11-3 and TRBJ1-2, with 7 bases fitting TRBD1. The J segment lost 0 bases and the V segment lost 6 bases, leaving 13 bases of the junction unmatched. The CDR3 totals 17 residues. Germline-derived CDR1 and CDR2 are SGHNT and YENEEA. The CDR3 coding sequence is TGTGCCAGCAGTTACCAGGGGACAGCAAAGCCTAACTATGGCTACACCTTC. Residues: CASSYQGTAKPNYGYTF.

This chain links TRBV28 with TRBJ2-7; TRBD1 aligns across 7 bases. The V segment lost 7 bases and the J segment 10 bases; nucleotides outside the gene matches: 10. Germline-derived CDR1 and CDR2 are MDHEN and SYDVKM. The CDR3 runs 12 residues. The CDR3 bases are TGTGCCAGCACCACAGGGGTCGAAGAACAGTACTTC. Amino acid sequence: CASTTGVEEQYF.

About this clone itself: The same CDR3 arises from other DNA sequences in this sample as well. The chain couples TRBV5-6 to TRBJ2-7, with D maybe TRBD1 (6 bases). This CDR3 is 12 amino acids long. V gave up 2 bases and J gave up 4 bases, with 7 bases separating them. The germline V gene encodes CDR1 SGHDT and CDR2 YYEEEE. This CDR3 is CASSLDRYEQYF. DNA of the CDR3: TGTGCCAGCAGCTTAGACAGGTACGAGCAGTACTTC.

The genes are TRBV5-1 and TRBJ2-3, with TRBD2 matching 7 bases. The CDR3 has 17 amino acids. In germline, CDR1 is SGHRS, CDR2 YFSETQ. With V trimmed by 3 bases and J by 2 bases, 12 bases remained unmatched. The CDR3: CASSSTPFSGVTDTQYF. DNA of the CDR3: TGCGCCAGCAGCTCTACCCCCTTCAGCGGGGTCACAGATACGCAGTATTTT.

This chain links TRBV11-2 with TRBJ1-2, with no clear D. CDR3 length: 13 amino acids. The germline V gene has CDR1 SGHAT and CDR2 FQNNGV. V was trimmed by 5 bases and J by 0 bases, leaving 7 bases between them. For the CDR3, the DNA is TGTGCCAGCAGCCGCGCGACTAACTATGGCTACACCTTC. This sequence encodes CASSRATNYGYTF.

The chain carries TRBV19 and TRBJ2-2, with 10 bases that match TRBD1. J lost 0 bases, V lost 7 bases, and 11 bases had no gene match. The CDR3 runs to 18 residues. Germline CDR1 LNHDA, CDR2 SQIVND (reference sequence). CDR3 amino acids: CASNGQGVGPANTGELFF. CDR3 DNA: TGTGCCAGTAATGGACAGGGGGTCGGTCCCGCGAACACCGGGGAGCTGTTTTTT.

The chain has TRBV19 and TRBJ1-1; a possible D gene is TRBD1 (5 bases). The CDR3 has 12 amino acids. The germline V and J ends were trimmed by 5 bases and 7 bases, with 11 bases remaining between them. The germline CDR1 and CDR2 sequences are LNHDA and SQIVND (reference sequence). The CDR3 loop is CASSDRPYEAFF. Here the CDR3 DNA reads TGTGCCAGTAGTGACAGACCTTATGAAGCTTTCTTT.

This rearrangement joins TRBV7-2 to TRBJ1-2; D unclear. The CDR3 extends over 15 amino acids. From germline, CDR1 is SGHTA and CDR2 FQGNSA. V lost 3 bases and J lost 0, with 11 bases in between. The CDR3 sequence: CASSFDTIANYGYTF. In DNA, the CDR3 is TGTGCCAGCAGCTTTGACACAATCGCTAACTATGGCTACACCTTC.